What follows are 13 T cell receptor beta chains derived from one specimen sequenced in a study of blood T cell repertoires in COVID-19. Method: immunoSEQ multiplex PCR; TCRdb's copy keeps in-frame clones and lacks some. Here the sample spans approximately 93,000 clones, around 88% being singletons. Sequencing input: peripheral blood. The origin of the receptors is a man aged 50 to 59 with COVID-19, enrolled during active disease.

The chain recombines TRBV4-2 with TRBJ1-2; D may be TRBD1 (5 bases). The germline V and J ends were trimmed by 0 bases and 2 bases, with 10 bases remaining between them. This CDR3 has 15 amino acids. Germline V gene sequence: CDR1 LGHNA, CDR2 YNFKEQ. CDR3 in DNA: TGTGCCAGCAGCCAAGATCCCTCAGGGAACTATGGCTACACCTTC. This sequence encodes CASSQDPSGNYGYTF.

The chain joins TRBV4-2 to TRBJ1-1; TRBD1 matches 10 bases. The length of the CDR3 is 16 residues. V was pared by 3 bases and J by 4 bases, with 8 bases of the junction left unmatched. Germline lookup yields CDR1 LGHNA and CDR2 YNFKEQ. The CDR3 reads CASSHDVGTGATEAFF. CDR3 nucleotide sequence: TGTGCCAGCAGCCATGATGTCGGGACAGGGGCCACTGAAGCTTTCTTT.

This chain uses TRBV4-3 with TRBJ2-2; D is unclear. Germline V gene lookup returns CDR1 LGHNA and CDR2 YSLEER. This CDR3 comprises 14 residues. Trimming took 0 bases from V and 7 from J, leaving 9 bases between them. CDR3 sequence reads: CASSQERESGELFF. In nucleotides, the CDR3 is TGCGCCAGCAGCCAAGAACGAGAAAGCGGGGAGCTGTTTTTT.

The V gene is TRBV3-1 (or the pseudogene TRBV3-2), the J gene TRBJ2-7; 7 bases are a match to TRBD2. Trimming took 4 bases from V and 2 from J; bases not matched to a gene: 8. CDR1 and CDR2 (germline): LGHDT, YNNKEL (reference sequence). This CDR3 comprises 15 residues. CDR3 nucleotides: TGTGCCAGCAGCCTAGGAAGGCGGGGGACCTACGAGCAGTACTTC. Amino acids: CASSLGRRGTYEQYF.

CDR3 sequence (DNA): TGTGCCAGCAGCGCGCGACAGGCGGTCAACACTGAAGCTTTCTTT. Translating it yields CASSARQAVNTEAFF. The chain recombines TRBV5-4 with TRBJ1-1; tentative D call: TRBD1 (6 bases). The V gene lost 4 bases and the J gene lost 2 bases, with 15 bases spanning the gap. Germline V lookup: CDR1 SGHNT, CDR2 YYREEE (reference sequence). This CDR3 has 15 residues.

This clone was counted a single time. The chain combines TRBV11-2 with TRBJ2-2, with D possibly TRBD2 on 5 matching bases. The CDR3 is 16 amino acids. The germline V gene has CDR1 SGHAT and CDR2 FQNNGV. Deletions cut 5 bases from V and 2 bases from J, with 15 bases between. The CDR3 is CASSRMGDYNTGELFF. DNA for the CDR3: TGTGCCAGCAGCAGAATGGGTGACTATAACACCGGGGAGCTGTTTTTT.

Here the CDR3 DNA reads TGTGCCAGCAGCTTAGATATTCAGGGCATCAAGAACACTGAAGCTTTCTTT. It codes for CASSLDIQGIKNTEAFF. The chain couples TRBV11-2 to TRBJ1-1; the D gene is possibly TRBD1 (5 bases). The V and J ends lost 0 bases and 1 base respectively, with 15 bases between them. In germline, CDR1 is SGHAT, CDR2 FQNNGV. There are 17 residues in the CDR3.

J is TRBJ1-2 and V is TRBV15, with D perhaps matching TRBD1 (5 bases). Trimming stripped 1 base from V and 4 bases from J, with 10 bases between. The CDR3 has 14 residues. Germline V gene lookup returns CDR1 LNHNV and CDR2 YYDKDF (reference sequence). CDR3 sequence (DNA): TGTGCCACCAGCAGAGGGGGGGATCTCTATGGCTACACCTTC. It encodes CATSRGGDLYGYTF.

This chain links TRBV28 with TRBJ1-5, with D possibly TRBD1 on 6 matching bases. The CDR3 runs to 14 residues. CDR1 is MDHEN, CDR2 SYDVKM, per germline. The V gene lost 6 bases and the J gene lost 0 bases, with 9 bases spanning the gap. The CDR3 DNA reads TGTGCCAGCAGGTGGGGGCATAGCAATCAGCCCCAGCATTTT. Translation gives CASRWGHSNQPQHF.

DNA of the CDR3: TGTGCCAGCAGCTTAACTGGGACTAGCGGGGGATACAATGAGCAGTTCTTC. Protein sequence: CASSLTGTSGGYNEQFF. The chain couples TRBV7-3 to TRBJ2-1, with TRBD2 identical over 14 bases. Germline V CDR1 and CDR2: SGHTA, FQGTGA. The CDR3 runs 17 residues. Trimming took 0 bases from V and 4 from J; bases not matched to a gene: 2.

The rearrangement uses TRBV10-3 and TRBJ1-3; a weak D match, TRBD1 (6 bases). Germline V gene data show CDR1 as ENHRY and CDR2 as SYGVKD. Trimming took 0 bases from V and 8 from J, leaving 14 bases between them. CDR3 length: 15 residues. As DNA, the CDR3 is TGTGCCATCAGTGAGTCACGGGGGGCTCTAGACACCATATATTTT. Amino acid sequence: CAISESRGALDTIYF.

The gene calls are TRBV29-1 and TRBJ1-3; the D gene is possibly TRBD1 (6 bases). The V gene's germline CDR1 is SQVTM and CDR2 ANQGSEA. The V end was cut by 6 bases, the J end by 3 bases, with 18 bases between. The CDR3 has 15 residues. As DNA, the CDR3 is TGCAGCGTGGACGTTCGGGGGGCGGATGGAAACACCATATATTTT. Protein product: CSVDVRGADGNTIYF.

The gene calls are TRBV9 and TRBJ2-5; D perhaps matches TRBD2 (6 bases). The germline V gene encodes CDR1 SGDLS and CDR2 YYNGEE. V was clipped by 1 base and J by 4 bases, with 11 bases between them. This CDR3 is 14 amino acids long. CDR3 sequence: CASSVSQEGETQYF. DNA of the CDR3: TGTGCCAGCAGCGTATCACAGGAGGGAGAGACCCAGTACTTC.